A single sample gave rise to the 18 T cell receptor beta chains below, sequenced in a study of cytomegalovirus exposure and HLA in healthy donors. The PCR used 60 Vbeta and 13 Jbeta primers. TCRdb keeps only in-frame clones here, not all; method: immunoSEQ multiplex PCR. The sample carries some 100,000 clones, roughly 82% recorded once. The sequenced material came from PBMCs. These receptors were collected from a woman between 18 and 29 years old in good health and CMV-seronegative.

The chain carries TRBV6-5 and TRBJ2-7; TRBD1 agrees at 8 bases. The CDR3 totals 15 residues. The trim removed 2 bases at V and 0 bases at J, leaving 3 bases unmatched. Germline-derived CDR1 and CDR2 are MNHEY and SVGAGI. CDR3: CASSYRTGSSYEQYF. CDR3 DNA sequence: TGTGCCAGCAGTTACCGGACAGGGAGCTCCTACGAGCAGTACTTC.

V and J are TRBV28 and TRBJ2-3; 7 nucleotides agree with TRBD1. Germline-derived CDR1 and CDR2 are MDHEN and SYDVKM. V lost 6 bases to trimming and J lost 0 bases; unmatched junction nucleotides: 3. This CDR3 contains 14 residues. CDR3 sequence: CASRMTGSTDTQYF. The CDR3 DNA follows: TGTGCCAGCAGGATGACAGGGAGCACAGATACGCAGTATTTT.

The CDR3 DNA reads TGTGCCAGCAGTCCCGCTAGGGGTCTCTACGAGCAGTACTTC. Its translation is CASSPARGLYEQYF. The rearrangement links TRBV6-6 to TRBJ2-5; TRBD1 is a possible D gene (5 bases). The J call may be faulty, since TRBJ2-7 better matches the DNA end. This CDR3 spans 14 amino acids. Germline V lookup: CDR1 MNHNY, CDR2 SVGAGI (reference sequence).

This chain uses TRBV4-3 with TRBJ2-2; 7 bases fit TRBD1. The CDR3 consists of 18 residues. V gave up 4 bases and J gave up 5 bases; unmatched junction bases: 16. Germline V lookup: CDR1 LGHNA, CDR2 YSLEER. The CDR3 DNA follows: TGCGCCAGCAGCCGGTTTAACGAGGGACAGTCGGTTACCGGGGAGCTGTTTTTT. As protein: CASSRFNEGQSVTGELFF.

J is TRBJ2-5 and V is TRBV7-9; D is possibly TRBD1 (5 bases). V was cut by 5 bases and J by 0 bases, with 16 bases left in between. The CDR3 covers 16 residues. Germline lookup yields CDR1 SEHNR and CDR2 FQNEAQ (reference sequence). The CDR3 region has the DNA TGTGCCAGCAGCCATTGGGGCAGAAACGACCAAGAGACCCAGTACTTC. Residues: CASSHWGRNDQETQYF.

This clone appeared a few times. The gene calls are TRBV6-5 and TRBJ2-5, with D perhaps matching TRBD2 (7 bases). The germline CDR1 and CDR2 sequences are MNHEY and SVGAGI. Trimming removed 6 bases from V and 3 bases from J, with 17 bases in between. The CDR3 is made up of 15 amino acids. CDR3 in amino acids: CASSRRGGPEETQYF. In nucleotides, the CDR3 is TGTGCCAGCAGCCGCAGGGGAGGGCCTGAAGAGACCCAGTACTTC.

This chain uses TRBV28 with TRBJ1-4; 11 bases align to TRBD1. This CDR3 has 15 residues. Germline trimming cut 5 bases from V and 8 bases from J; bases unmatched to any gene: 7. In germline, CDR1 is MDHEN, CDR2 SYDVKM. Here the CDR3 reads CASSGPGQGDEKLFF. CDR3 sequence (DNA): TGTGCCAGCAGTGGACCGGGACAGGGGGACGAAAAACTGTTTTTT.

The chain links TRBV25-1 to TRBJ2-1; 8 bases align to TRBD1. With 5 bases clipped from V and 6 bases from J, the junction kept 15 bases outside the gene matches. Germline V lookup: CDR1 MGHDK, CDR2 SYGVNS. The CDR3 covers 17 residues. The CDR3 is CASSQLTGTGNINEQFF. As DNA, the CDR3 is TGTGCCAGCAGTCAACTCACCGGGACAGGTAATATCAATGAGCAGTTCTTC.

The chain employs TRBV6-4 and TRBJ2-1; tentative D call: TRBD2 (6 bases). The V gene's germline CDR1 is MRHNA and CDR2 SNTAGT. CDR3 length equals 15 residues. V was shortened by 2 bases and J by 1 base, with 9 bases between the two germline ends. The DNA for the CDR3 is TGTGCCAGCAGTGACGGCCTAGCGTCCTACAATGAGCAGTTCTTC. This encodes CASSDGLASYNEQFF.

Comment on this clone: One junction end does not reproduce the germline sequence, and a read error may be involved. The chain couples TRBV7-9 to TRBJ1-5; a weak D match, TRBD1 (5 bases). The germline V gene has CDR1 SEHNR and CDR2 FQNEAQ (reference sequence). This CDR3 has 14 residues. CDR3 residues: CSSSPGGEGQPQHF. CDR3 DNA: TGTTCCAGCAGCCCTGGGGGGGAAGGTCAGCCCCAGCATTTT.

The chain employs TRBV7-8 and TRBJ2-7; a weak D match, TRBD2 (6 bases). Germline V gene data show CDR1 as SGHVS and CDR2 as FQNEAQ. V was trimmed by 7 bases and J by 2 bases, leaving 18 bases between them. The CDR3 extends over 15 amino acids. The CDR3 region has the DNA TGTGCCAGCACGGGAGACGCAGGGCCTACCTACGAGCAGTACTTC. It yields the protein CASTGDAGPTYEQYF.

This clone was picked up a small number of times. The CDR3 loop reads CASSLGHNVLTF. The DNA for the CDR3 is TGCGCCAGCAGCTTGGGGCACAACGTCCTGACTTTC. The V call is TRBV5-1, the J call TRBJ2-6; D gene ambiguous. CDR3 size: 12 residues. Looked up from germline, CDR1 is SGHRS and CDR2 is YFSETQ. Trimming cost V 0 bases and J 9 bases, with 4 bases left between them.

This rearrangement joins TRBV7-9 to TRBJ1-1; D is perhaps TRBD1 (5 bases). Trimming removed 6 bases at V and 0 bases at J, with 17 bases between. This CDR3 spans 16 amino acids. Germline-derived CDR1 and CDR2 are SEHNR and FQNEAQ (reference sequence). CDR3 DNA sequence: TGTGCCAGCAGAACAATAGGGGTGAGGATGAACACTGAAGCTTTCTTT. Protein product: CASRTIGVRMNTEAFF.

The J gene is TRBJ2-6, the V gene TRBV6-4; a possible D gene is TRBD1 (5 bases). Germline CDR1 MRHNA, CDR2 SNTAGT. The CDR3 totals 19 residues. V was trimmed by 6 bases and J by 0 bases, leaving 21 bases between them. The CDR3, as DNA: TGTGCCAGCAGCGACCCGTTGGACACTTCCGACTCTGGGGCCAACGTCCTGACTTTC. This sequence encodes CASSDPLDTSDSGANVLTF.

In this sample, this clone turned up once. The chain joins TRBV7-9 to TRBJ1-5; TRBD1 might be the D (5 bases). Germline V gene sequence: CDR1 SEHNR, CDR2 FQNEAQ (reference sequence). The CDR3 contains 15 residues. Trimming shortened V by 1 base and J by 1 base, and 8 bases separated the two germline ends. The CDR3 DNA reads TGTGCCAGCAGCTTAGGGGGCCGGAGCAATCAGCCCCAGCATTTT. Residues: CASSLGGRSNQPQHF.

The J gene is TRBJ2-7, the V gene TRBV28; TRBD1 agrees at 7 bases. This CDR3 region has 16 residues. V lost 3 bases, J lost 0 bases, and 8 bases stayed unmatched. Germline values: CDR1 MDHEN, CDR2 SYDVKM. CDR3 sequence: CASSLGRDSLSYEQYF. The CDR3 DNA follows: TGTGCCAGCAGTTTGGGCAGGGACAGCCTCTCCTACGAGCAGTACTTC.

The chain joins TRBV5-4 to TRBJ2-7, with 11 nucleotides matching TRBD2. Looked up from germline, CDR1 is SGHNT and CDR2 is YYREEE (reference sequence). CDR3 length: 15 residues. Trimming took 3 bases from V and 3 from J; bases not matched to a gene: 5. CDR3 region: CASSSGTSGVYEQYF. In DNA form, the CDR3 reads TGTGCCAGCAGCTCCGGGACTAGCGGAGTCTACGAGCAGTACTTC.

The chain is built from TRBV10-3 and TRBJ1-1; 9 bases agree with TRBD1. The V gene end was trimmed by 0 bases and the J gene end by 6 bases; junction bases not matched to a gene: 5. Germline assignment: CDR1 ENHRY and CDR2 SYGVKD. The CDR3 runs to 15 residues. This CDR3 is CAISESPGTGPEAFF. As DNA, the CDR3 is TGTGCCATCAGTGAGTCCCCTGGGACAGGGCCTGAAGCTTTCTTT.